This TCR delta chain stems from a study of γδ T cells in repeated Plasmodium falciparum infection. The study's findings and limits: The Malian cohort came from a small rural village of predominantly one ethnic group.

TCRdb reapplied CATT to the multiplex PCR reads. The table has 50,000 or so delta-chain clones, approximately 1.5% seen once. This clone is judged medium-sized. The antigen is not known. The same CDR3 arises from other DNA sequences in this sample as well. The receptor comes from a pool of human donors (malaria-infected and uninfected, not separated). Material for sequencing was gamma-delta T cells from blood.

CDR3 nucleotide sequence: TGTGCTCTTGGGGAACTCCCCTGGGGGATACGCGGCGTCCCGGCGGATAAACTCATCTTT. It codes for CALGELPWGIRGVPADKLIF. This chain uses TRDV1 with TRDJ1; the match to TRDD3 covers 12 bases. Looked up from germline, CDR1 is TSWWSYY and CDR2 is QGS. The CDR3 extends over 20 amino acids. V shed 0 bases, J shed 5 bases, and the junction held 16 bases outside the gene matches.